This T cell receptor beta chain was recorded in a study of cytotoxic CD8 clonotypes in ibrutinib-treated CLL. Clones were read by immunoSEQ multiplex PCR, and TCRdb kept only the in-frame ones, dropping some. Altogether some 290,000 clones are present, 70% to 80% being singletons, with the ten largest covering 6.7%. This clonotype was sampled from a human donor with chronic lymphocytic leukemia. The source material was PBMCs, sampled before ibrutinib treatment.

CDR3 residues: CASSAGQGEYNEQFF. The CDR3 bases are TGTGCCAGCAGCGCAGGACAGGGAGAATACAATGAGCAGTTCTTC. The V call is TRBV7-2, the J call TRBJ2-1, with 8 bases fitting TRBD1. This CDR3 is 15 amino acids long. J gave up 4 bases and V 5 bases, and 7 bases lay outside the gene matches. CDR1 and CDR2 (germline): SGHTA, FQGNSA.